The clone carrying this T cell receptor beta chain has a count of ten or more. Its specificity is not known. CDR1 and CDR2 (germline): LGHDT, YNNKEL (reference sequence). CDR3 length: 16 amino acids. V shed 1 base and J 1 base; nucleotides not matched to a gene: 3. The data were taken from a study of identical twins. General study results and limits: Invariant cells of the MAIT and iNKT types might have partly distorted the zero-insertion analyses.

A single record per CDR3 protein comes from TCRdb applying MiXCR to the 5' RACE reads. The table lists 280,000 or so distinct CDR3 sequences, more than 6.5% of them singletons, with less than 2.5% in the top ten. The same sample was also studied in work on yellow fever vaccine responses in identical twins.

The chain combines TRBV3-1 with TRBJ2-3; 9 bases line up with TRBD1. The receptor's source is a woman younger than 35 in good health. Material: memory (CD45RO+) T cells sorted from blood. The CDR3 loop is CASSQVWTGGTDTQYF. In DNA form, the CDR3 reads TGTGCCAGCAGCCAAGTTTGGACAGGGGGCACAGATACGCAGTATTTT.